This passage covers 24 T cell receptor beta chains from one sample sequenced in a study of cytotoxic CD8 clonotypes in ibrutinib-treated CLL. Assay used: immunoSEQ multiplex PCR; TCRdb lists only in-frame clones, some missing. The repertoire includes nearly 25,000 clones, approximately 71% of them detected once, and around 42% sits in the top ten. The source material was PBMCs, sampled after 12 months of ibrutinib treatment. The receptors originated from a human donor with chronic lymphocytic leukemia.

CDR3 region: CAGSNTGELFF. The CDR3 nucleotides are TGTGCCGGCTCTAACACCGGGGAGCTGTTTTTT. The chain is built from TRBV6-6 and TRBJ2-2; D not certain. Trimming left V 11 bases short and J 2 bases short, with 6 bases between. The germline gives CDR1 MNHNY, CDR2 SVGAGI (reference sequence). The CDR3 is made up of 11 amino acids.

The chain uses TRBV28 and TRBJ2-1; D is perhaps TRBD2 (6 bases). The ends were cut back, 4 bases at V and 4 bases at J, with 14 bases in the middle. Per the germline V gene, CDR1 is MDHEN and CDR2 is SYDVKM. This CDR3 has 15 amino acids. Written as DNA, the CDR3 is TGTGCCAGCAGTTCTCCGAGGAGGGGTTACAATGAGCAGTTCTTC. Protein sequence: CASSSPRRGYNEQFF.

V and J are TRBV5-4 and TRBJ1-1, with D uncertain. This CDR3 contains 14 residues. Trimming shortened V by 4 bases and J by 0 bases, and 10 bases separated the two germline ends. The germline CDR1 and CDR2 sequences are SGHNT and YYREEE (reference sequence). The CDR3 DNA is TGTGCCAGCAGCCGCGACTGGATGAACACTGAAGCTTTCTTT. Amino acids: CASSRDWMNTEAFF.

The chain links TRBV7-9 to TRBJ1-3; 8 bases match TRBD1. The CDR3 is 14 residues long. Per the germline V gene, CDR1 is SEHNR and CDR2 is FQNEAQ (reference sequence). J lost 4 bases, V lost 8 bases, and 7 bases had no gene match. The CDR3 DNA is TGTGCCAGCTCCGACAGGGGATCCGGAAACACCATATATTTT. The encoded protein is CASSDRGSGNTIYF. The complete variable domain, with remaining parts taken from reference TRBV7-9 and TRBJ1-3, reads DTGVSQNPRHKITKRGQNVTFRCDPISEHNRLYWYRQTLGQGPEFLTYFQNEAQLEKSRLLSDRFSAERPKGSFSTLEIQRTEQGDSAMYLCASSDRGSGNTIYFGEGSWLTVV.

The V call is TRBV29-1, the J call TRBJ2-3; 7 positions match TRBD1. The J segment lost 2 bases and the V segment lost 3 bases, leaving 5 bases of the junction unmatched. Germline assignment: CDR1 SQVTM and CDR2 ANQGSEA. The CDR3 has 14 amino acids. CDR3 DNA: TGCAGCGTTGAGGAGGACAGGCCCACAGATACGCAGTATTTT. The encoded protein is CSVEEDRPTDTQYF.

The chain links TRBV7-3 to TRBJ1-2; D remains unclear. In germline, CDR1 is SGHTA, CDR2 FQGTGA. Trimming pared 3 bases from V and 8 bases from J, leaving 22 bases between. The CDR3 totals 16 residues. The CDR3 sequence: CASSFGIEDGFRGYTF. CDR3 nucleotide sequence: TGTGCCAGCAGCTTTGGGATAGAGGACGGGTTCCGGGGCTACACCTTC.

This chain connects TRBV5-1 to TRBJ2-7; 10 bases align to TRBD1. Germline V gene lookup returns CDR1 SGHRS and CDR2 YFSETQ. The length of the CDR3 is 15 residues. The V and J ends lost 7 bases and 5 bases, in that order; junction bases with no gene match: 12. Here the CDR3 DNA reads TGCGCCAGCGGCAACCGGGACAGGGGTGACAACGAGCAGTACTTC. Translation gives CASGNRDRGDNEQYF. Based on the CDR3 plus reference TRBV5-1 and TRBJ2-7, the full variable domain is KAGVTQTPRYLIKTRGQQVTLSCSPISGHRSVSWYQQTPGQGLQFLFEYFSETQRNKGNFPGRFSGRQFSNSRSEMNVSTLELGDSALYLCASGNRDRGDNEQYFGPGTRLTVT.

This chain connects TRBV11-2 to TRBJ2-7; 7 bases align to TRBD1. V dropped 5 bases and J dropped 0; count of bases not matched to a gene: 7. Germline-derived CDR1 and CDR2 are SGHAT and FQNNGV. The CDR3 runs 15 residues. The CDR3 reads CASSPKQGSSYEQYF. CDR3 DNA: TGTGCCAGCAGCCCCAAACAGGGGAGCTCCTACGAGCAGTACTTC. Together with reference TRBV11-2 and TRBJ2-7, the CDR3 gives the full variable domain: EAGVAQSPRYKIIEKRQSVAFWCNPISGHATLYWYQQILGQGPKLLIQFQNNGVVDDSQLPKDRFSAERLKGVDSTLKIQPAKLEDSAVYLCASSPKQGSSYEQYFGPGTRLTVT.

V usage is TRBV5-6 and J usage is TRBJ2-2, with 10 bases fitting TRBD2. The V segment lost 4 bases and the J segment 7 bases; nucleotides outside the gene matches: 13. The V gene's germline CDR1 is SGHDT and CDR2 YYEEEE. The CDR3 covers 17 residues. The CDR3 DNA reads TGTGCCAGCAGCCTCCGTCGCAGCGGGGGGGCTGGCGGGGAGCTGTTTTTT. This codes for CASSLRRSGGAGGELFF.

This rearrangement joins TRBV2 to TRBJ2-7; TRBD2 is a possible D gene (5 bases). Per the germline V gene, CDR1 is SNHLY and CDR2 is FYNNEI. Trimming removed 6 bases at V and 2 bases at J, with 5 bases between. This CDR3 has 11 residues. The CDR3 nucleotides read TGTGCCAGCAGGGGAGCCTACGAGCAGTACTTC. Its translation is CASRGAYEQYF.

Only a few counts were recorded for this clone. The J gene is TRBJ1-5, the V gene TRBV5-8; TRBD1 agrees at 7 bases. Germline V CDR1 and CDR2: SGHTS, YDEGEE. The CDR3 is 15 amino acids. The ends lost 0 bases at V and 7 bases at J; junction bases unmatched: 7. In DNA, the CDR3 is TGTGCCAGCAGCTTGGGCGACAGGGTGGGACAGCCCCAGCATTTT. It specifies CASSLGDRVGQPQHF.

This clone was counted once. The chain joins TRBV5-1 to TRBJ1-1; possibly TRBD1 for D (5 bases). CDR1 SGHRS and CDR2 YFSETQ come from the germline V gene. V dropped 0 bases and J dropped 4 bases, with 7 bases sitting between them. There are 13 residues in the CDR3. CDR3 loop: CASSLAGTTEAFF. DNA for the CDR3: TGCGCCAGCAGCTTGGCCGGGACCACTGAAGCTTTCTTT.

This clone was counted between two and nine times. The chain carries TRBV7-2 and TRBJ2-5; 7 bases fit TRBD2. The CDR3 sequence is 17 residues long. After removal of 1 base from V and 2 bases from J, the junction contained 10 bases not matched to a gene. Germline V gene data show CDR1 as SGHTA and CDR2 as FQGNSA. The CDR3 here is CASSLELYGGSQETQYF. As DNA, the CDR3 is TGTGCCAGCAGCTTAGAATTATACGGCGGGAGTCAAGAGACCCAGTACTTC.

The rearrangement uses TRBV25-1 and TRBJ2-4, with TRBD1 as a possible D gene (7 bases). V gave up 2 bases and J gave up 4 bases, with 15 bases separating them. The length of the CDR3 is 16 residues. Germline assignment: CDR1 MGHDK and CDR2 SYGVNS. The CDR3 DNA follows: TGTGCCAGCAGTGAACCCTCCAGGGGGAGGAAAAACATTCAGTACTTC. This codes for CASSEPSRGRKNIQYF.

V gene TRBV5-1 combines with J gene TRBJ1-6; D is unresolved. The CDR3 spans 14 residues. V was clipped by 5 bases and J by 0 bases, with 6 bases between them. Germline CDR1 SGHRS, CDR2 YFSETQ. In DNA form, the CDR3 reads TGCGCCAGCAGACTCGACTCCTATAATTCACCCCTCCACTTT. Translating it yields CASRLDSYNSPLHF.

The rearrangement uses TRBV20-1 and TRBJ2-3, with D maybe TRBD1 (5 bases). Looked up from germline, CDR1 is DFQATT and CDR2 is SNEGSKA (reference sequence). The CDR3 has 11 residues. V was shortened by 8 bases and J by 4 bases, with 10 bases between the two germline ends. CDR3 sequence: CSHFRADTQYF. The CDR3 nucleotides read TGCAGTCACTTCAGGGCAGATACGCAGTATTTT.

The genes are TRBV19 and TRBJ1-1; D unresolved. From germline, CDR1 is LNHDA and CDR2 SQIVND (reference sequence). V was clipped by 4 bases and J by 4 bases, with 13 bases between them. The CDR3 is 14 residues long. In nucleotides, the CDR3 is TGTGCCAGTAGTACCGGGAGGCAGCGCACTGAAGCTTTCTTT. Residues: CASSTGRQRTEAFF.

The chain is built from TRBV5-1 and TRBJ2-3; D uncertain. The V gene's germline CDR1 is SGHRS and CDR2 YFSETQ. Trimming stripped 0 bases from V and 3 bases from J, with 14 bases between. CDR3 length: 16 amino acids. The chain's CDR3 is CASSLGSPGSTDTQYF. The CDR3 bases are TGCGCCAGCAGCTTGGGGTCCCCCGGAAGTACAGATACGCAGTATTTT.

CDR3 sequence reads: CASSSIRKANYGYTF. CDR3 nucleotides: TGTGCCAGCAGTAGTATAAGGAAAGCTAACTATGGCTACACCTTC. This sequence joins TRBV25-1 and TRBJ1-2; D gene unclear. The CDR3 sequence is 15 residues long. Germline-derived CDR1 and CDR2 are MGHDK and SYGVNS. V lost 5 bases and J 0 bases, leaving 13 bases between the germline ends.

The J gene is TRBJ1-1, the V gene TRBV2; 8 nucleotides match TRBD1. The CDR3 is 16 residues long. Trimming took 3 bases from V and 4 from J; bases not matched to a gene: 10. The germline gives CDR1 SNHLY, CDR2 FYNNEI. The CDR3 region is CASSERAVTGGTEAFF. CDR3 nucleotides: TGTGCCAGCAGTGAGCGGGCCGTTACAGGGGGCACTGAAGCTTTCTTT.

V usage is TRBV9 and J usage is TRBJ1-4, with 9 positions matching TRBD1. Germline CDR1 SGDLS, CDR2 YYNGEE. V gave up 3 bases and J gave up 8 bases; unmatched junction bases: 8. The CDR3 is 15 amino acids. The CDR3 nucleotides read TGTGCCAGCAGCGACGGGACAGGGAGGCACGAAAAACTGTTTTTT. Protein product: CASSDGTGRHEKLFF.

This chain connects TRBV6-1 to TRBJ1-1; 7 bases are shared with TRBD1. Germline values: CDR1 MNHNS, CDR2 SASEGT. J lost 11 bases, V lost 3 bases, and 12 bases had no gene match. The CDR3 totals 14 residues. The CDR3 nucleotides are TGTGCCAGCAGTGAGTACAGGGGACTGGTTATTGCTTTCTTT. Its translation: CASSEYRGLVIAFF.

The J gene is TRBJ1-2, the V gene TRBV19; 9 bases align to TRBD1. Unmatched junction bases numbered 4, after V lost 3 bases and J lost 5 bases. The CDR3 runs 14 residues. Germline assignment: CDR1 LNHDA and CDR2 SQIVND (reference sequence). CDR3 in DNA: TGTGCCAGTAGTATGGGACAGGGTCCGTATGGCTACACCTTC. Translation: CASSMGQGPYGYTF. Using reference TRBV19 and TRBJ1-2 for the parts outside the CDR3, the full variable domain is DGGITQSPKYLFRKEGQNVTLSCEQNLNHDAMYWYRQDPGQGLRLIYYSQIVNDFQKGDIAEGYSVSREKKESFPLTVTSAQKNPTAFYLCASSMGQGPYGYTFGSGTRLTVV.

The CDR3, as DNA: TGTGCCAGCAGTGAAACGGGACAGCCCTTTCCAGATACGCAGTATTTT. This translates into CASSETGQPFPDTQYF. The V call is TRBV6-1, the J call TRBJ2-3; 7 nucleotides line up with TRBD1. CDR3 length: 16 residues. Trimming cost V 2 bases and J 4 bases; bases outside gene matches: 9. Germline V lookup: CDR1 MNHNS, CDR2 SASEGT.